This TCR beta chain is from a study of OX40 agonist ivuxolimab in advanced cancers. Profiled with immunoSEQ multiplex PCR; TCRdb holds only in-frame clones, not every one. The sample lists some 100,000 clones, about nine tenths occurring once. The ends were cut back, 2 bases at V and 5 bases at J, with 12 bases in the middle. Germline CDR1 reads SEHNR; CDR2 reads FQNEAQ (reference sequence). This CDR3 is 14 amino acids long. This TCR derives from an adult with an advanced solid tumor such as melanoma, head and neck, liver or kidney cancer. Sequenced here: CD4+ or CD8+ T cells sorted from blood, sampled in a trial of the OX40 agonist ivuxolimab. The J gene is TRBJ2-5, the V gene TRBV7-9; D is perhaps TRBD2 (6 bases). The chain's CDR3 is CASSLTTGRETQYF. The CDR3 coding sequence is TGTGCCAGCAGCTTAACGACTGGGAGGGAGACCCAGTACTTC.